These 15 T cell receptor beta chains came from one sample sequenced in a study of blood T cell repertoires in COVID-19. Clones were read by immunoSEQ multiplex PCR, and TCRdb kept only the in-frame ones, dropping some. The sample contains fewer than 300,000 clones, around 89% of which appear only once. The sequenced sample consisted of peripheral blood. These receptors came from a woman aged 45 to 65 with COVID-19, enrolled during active disease.

In its sample, this clone was seen once. V is TRBV5-4 and J is TRBJ1-1; the match to TRBD1 covers 9 bases. This CDR3 is 16 amino acids long. V shed 1 base, J shed 1 base, and the junction held 5 bases outside the gene matches. Germline-derived CDR1 and CDR2 are SGHNT and YYREEE (reference sequence). Here the CDR3 DNA reads TGTGCCAGCAGCTTGTCCGGGACAGGGCGGAACACTGAAGCTTTCTTT. It yields the protein CASSLSGTGRNTEAFF.

The V gene is TRBV5-1, the J gene TRBJ2-5, with D perhaps matching TRBD2 (5 bases). The V gene's germline CDR1 is SGHRS and CDR2 YFSETQ. The CDR3 contains 16 residues. Trimming stripped 4 bases from V and 0 bases from J, with 16 bases between. CDR3 nucleotide sequence: TGCGCCAGCAGCCGGGGTAGGGCCGTGGACCAAGAGACCCAGTACTTC. Translating gives CASSRGRAVDQETQYF.

The chain recombines TRBV7-8 with TRBJ2-1, with 8 bases lining up with TRBD2. The CDR3 length is 16 residues. V lost 1 base and J lost 7; bases outside the gene matches: 9. The germline V gene encodes CDR1 SGHVS and CDR2 FQNEAQ. The CDR3 nucleotides are TGTGCCAGCAGCTTAGTGGCTAGCGGGTTTGGTAATGAGCAGTTCTTC. The encoded protein is CASSLVASGFGNEQFF.

V usage is TRBV5-6 and J usage is TRBJ2-1; possibly TRBD1 for D (7 bases). Germline values: CDR1 SGHDT, CDR2 YYEEEE. V dropped 4 bases and J dropped 1 base, with 15 bases sitting between them. The CDR3 is 16 residues long. The CDR3 nucleotides are TGTGCCAGCAGCCAGGGGGGTGGGCGGTCCTACAATGAGCAGTTCTTC. Translation: CASSQGGGRSYNEQFF.

The V and J genes are TRBV6-1 and TRBJ2-7, with 8 bases identical to TRBD1. Germline V lookup: CDR1 MNHNS, CDR2 SASEGT. The CDR3 contains 15 residues. After removal of 6 bases from V and 0 bases from J, the junction contained 7 bases not matched to a gene. The CDR3 DNA follows: TGTGCCAGCAGCGGGGACAGGCCCAGCTCCTACGAGCAGTACTTC. Amino acid sequence: CASSGDRPSSYEQYF.

A single count supports this clone. This chain connects TRBV21-1 to TRBJ2-7; the DNA was not compared with TRBD2, the D call given in the table. TRBV21-1 represents a pseudogene. This CDR3 is built from 17 residues. The CDR3 spells CASSKDVEREGAYEQYF. The CDR3 DNA reads as TGTGCCAGCAGCAAAGACGTAGAGCGGGAGGGAGCCTACGAGCAGTACTTC.

This chain joins TRBV5-5 and TRBJ2-7; 7 bases map to TRBD2. Trimming at V came to 5 bases and at J to 2 bases, leaving 13 bases not matched to a gene. Germline CDR1 is SGHKS and CDR2 is YYEKEE (reference sequence). The CDR3 runs to 16 residues. The CDR3 nucleotides are TGTGCCAGCAGACCAGCTATCGCGGGAGACCCCTACGAGCAGTACTTC. Amino acid sequence: CASRPAIAGDPYEQYF.

Only one count was recorded for this clone. The V gene is TRBV12-3 or TRBV12-4, the J gene TRBJ2-1; D gene uncertain. V was pared by 7 bases and J by 6 bases, with 7 bases between. CDR3 length equals 11 residues. DNA of the CDR3: TGTGCCAGCACCCTATTCAATGAGCAGTTCTTC. Its translation: CASTLFNEQFF.

This rearrangement joins TRBV5-1 to TRBJ2-5, with 7 positions matching TRBD2. V was clipped by 5 bases and J by 2 bases; unmatched bases: 6. Germline CDR1 reads SGHRS; CDR2 reads YFSETQ. The CDR3 totals 14 residues. The CDR3 loop is CASRVASGQETQYF. The CDR3, as DNA: TGCGCCAGCAGGGTGGCTAGCGGACAAGAGACCCAGTACTTC.

This clone was recorded only once. The rearrangement joins TRBV7-9 to TRBJ2-2; possibly TRBD2 for D (5 bases). Germline V CDR1 and CDR2: SEHNR, FQNEAQ (reference sequence). The CDR3 is 13 residues long. The ends were cut back, 2 bases at V and 5 bases at J, with 6 bases in the middle. The CDR3 sequence is CASSLLATGELFF. CDR3 in DNA: TGTGCCAGCAGCTTATTAGCGACCGGGGAGCTGTTTTTT.

The chain has TRBV30 and TRBJ2-5, with D uncertain. The CDR3 runs 13 residues. The germline V gene encodes CDR1 GTSNPN and CDR2 SVGIG (reference sequence). Between the trimmed V and J ends, which lost 5 bases and 2 bases, there was a span of 12 bases. CDR3 bases: TGTGCCTGGGCTGGGCAGCTACAAGAGACCCAGTACTTC. Its protein product is CAWAGQLQETQYF.

The rearrangement uses TRBV12-5 and TRBJ2-3; no reliable D call. The CDR3 consists of 17 residues. The germline CDR1 and CDR2 sequences are LGHNT and FRNRAP. Trimming removed 0 bases at V and 0 bases at J, with 13 bases between. The CDR3 DNA sequence: TGTGCTAGTGGTTTGGTGAAGCTAGAGCTGAGCACAGATACGCAGTATTTT. This encodes CASGLVKLELSTDTQYF.

The chain has TRBV10-3 and TRBJ1-1; D is possibly TRBD1 (6 bases). The ends were cut back, 2 bases at V and 4 bases at J, with 11 bases in the middle. This CDR3 region has 14 residues. Germline V gives CDR1 ENHRY, CDR2 SYGVKD. The CDR3 sequence: CAISETGFGTEAFF. CDR3 sequence (DNA): TGTGCCATCAGTGAGACAGGGTTTGGCACTGAAGCTTTCTTT.

This rearrangement joins TRBV29-1 to TRBJ2-7, with a weak D call TRBD1 (6 bases). Germline values: CDR1 SQVTM, CDR2 ANQGSEA. Trimming stripped 6 bases from V and 0 bases from J, with 15 bases between. CDR3 length equals 14 residues. The CDR3 nucleotides are TGCAGCGTGATCGGACAGCCGAACTCCTACGAGCAGTACTTC. Translated, it gives CSVIGQPNSYEQYF.

The chain joins TRBV6-5 to TRBJ2-7; 7 bases map to TRBD1. CDR3 size: 16 residues. The V gene end was trimmed by 1 base and the J gene end by 1 base; junction bases not matched to a gene: 7. Germline-derived CDR1 and CDR2 are MNHEY and SVGAGI. As DNA, the CDR3 is TGTGCCAGCAGTTACTTTCTTAACAGGGGATCCTACGAGCAGTACTTC. This gives the protein CASSYFLNRGSYEQYF.